This is a list of T cell receptor beta chains from one sample in a study of regulatory T cells in long-lasting Graves disease. TCRdb used MiXCR to reprocess the multiplex PCR reads, holding one entry per CDR3 protein. Of some 320,000 distinct CDR3 sequences in the sample, approximately 20% were seen once. The input for sequencing was peripheral blood mononuclear cells (PBMCs), taken at new diagnosis, from a patient treated with antithyroid drugs. All receptors come from a female donor with Graves disease. CDR3s include the opening cysteine and the closing phenylalanine or tryptophan. A D gene is named only where the DNA matches it firmly. Rows may omit the clone size; those that give it use once, few, many or a size class.

j_gene,d_gene,v_gene,abundance,CDR3nt,CDR3aa
TRBJ2-5,NA,TRBV11-3,many,TGTGCCAGCAGCTCCAATCTGACCCGTTCGGAGACCCAGTACTTC,CASSSNLTRSETQYF
TRBJ2-7,TRBD1,TRBV10-3,few,TGTGCCATCAGTGGAGGAAGTCAGGGGGACGACGAGCAGTACTTC,CAISGGSQGDDEQYF
TRBJ2-7,TRBD2,TRBV19,NA,TGTGCCAGTAGTATGGCAGGCGCCGGCGGGAGGGCCAGGTACGAGCAGTACTTC,CASSMAGAGGRARYEQYF
TRBJ2-4,TRBD2,TRBV12-3/TRBV12-4,many,TGTGCCAGCAGCTGGACTAGCGGCCTAGCCAAAAACATTCAGTACTTC,CASSWTSGLAKNIQYF
TRBJ2-6,NA,TRBV29-1,many,TGCAGCGTGGTCCCCGTTGACTCTGGGGCCAACGTCCTGACTTTC,CSVVPVDSGANVLTF
TRBJ2-3,TRBD1,TRBV2,many,TGTGCCAGTACGCGGACAGGGACGGTAGGCACAGATACGCAGTATTTT,CASTRTGTVGTDTQYF
TRBJ1-2,NA,TRBV30,few,TGTGCCTGGAGTTTCAGCAGGGCAGGTTGGGACACCTTC,CAWSFSRAGWDTF
TRBJ2-7,NA,TRBV5-5,many,TGTGCCAGCAGCTACCTGCCAGCGATCTACGAGCAGTACTTC,CASSYLPAIYEQYF
TRBJ1-2,TRBD1,TRBV6-2/TRBV6-3,once,TGTGCCAGCAGCCAGGGGGCGGGTGGCTACACCTTC,CASSQGAGGYTF
TRBJ2-1,TRBD2,TRBV5-1,many,TGCGCCAGCAGCTTGGAACTAGCGGGATTTATCAATGAGCAGTTCTTC,CASSLELAGFINEQFF